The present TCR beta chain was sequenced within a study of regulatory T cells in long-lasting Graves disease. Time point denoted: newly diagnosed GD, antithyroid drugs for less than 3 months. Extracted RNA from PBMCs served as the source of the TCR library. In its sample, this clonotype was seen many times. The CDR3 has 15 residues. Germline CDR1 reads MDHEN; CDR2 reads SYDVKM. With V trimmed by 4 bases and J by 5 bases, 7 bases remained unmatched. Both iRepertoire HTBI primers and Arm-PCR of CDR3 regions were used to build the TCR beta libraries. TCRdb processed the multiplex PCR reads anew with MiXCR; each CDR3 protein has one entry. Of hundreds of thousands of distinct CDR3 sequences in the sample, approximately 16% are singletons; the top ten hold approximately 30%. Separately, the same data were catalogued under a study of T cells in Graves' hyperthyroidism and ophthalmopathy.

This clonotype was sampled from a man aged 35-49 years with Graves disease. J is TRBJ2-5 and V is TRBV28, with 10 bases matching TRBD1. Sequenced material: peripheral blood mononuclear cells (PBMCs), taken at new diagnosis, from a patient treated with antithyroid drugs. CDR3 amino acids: CASSSTGGAGETQYF. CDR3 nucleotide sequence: TGTGCCAGCAGTTCGACAGGGGGCGCGGGGGAGACCCAGTACTTC.